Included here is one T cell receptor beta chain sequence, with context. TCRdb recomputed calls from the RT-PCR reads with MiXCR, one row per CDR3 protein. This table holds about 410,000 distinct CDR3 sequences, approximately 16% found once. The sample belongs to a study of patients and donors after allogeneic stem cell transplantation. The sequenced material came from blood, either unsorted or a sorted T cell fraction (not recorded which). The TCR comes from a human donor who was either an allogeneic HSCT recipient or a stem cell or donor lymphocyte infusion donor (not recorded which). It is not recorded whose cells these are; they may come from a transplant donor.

Here the CDR3 DNA reads TGTGCCAGCAGCCGGGGTCTAGCGCCCTCCTACAATGAGCAGTTCTTC. This translates into CASSRGLAPSYNEQFF. The chain uses TRBV3-1 and TRBJ2-1; perhaps TRBD2 as D (6 bases). The CDR3 spans 16 residues. Germline values: CDR1 LGHDT, CDR2 YNNKEL (reference sequence). V shed 4 bases and J shed 0 bases, with 13 bases lying between them.